This T cell receptor (beta chain) was captured in a study of PD-1 blockade in classical Hodgkin lymphoma. Study results and limitations: The authors have not defined what causes the repertoire differences, possibly disease activity or prior therapy. Diminished baseline TCR diversity has been reported in newly diagnosed patients relative to healthy donors.

The CDR3 length is 12 residues. V was cut by 0 bases and J by 8 bases, with 4 bases left in between. Germline assignment: CDR1 KGHSH and CDR2 LQKENI. About this clone itself: Antigen unknown.

Time point meaning: cycle 4 day 1 (C4D1), after less than 7 weeks of nivolumab. Every single patient, without exception, relapsed after autologous stem cell transplantation, and brentuximab vedotin exposure varied. Produced via immunoSEQ multiplex PCR; TCRdb's table is partial and in-frame only. In the table there are approximately 100,000 clones, more than 80% of which are singletons. The chain joins TRBV18 to TRBJ1-4; D call uncertain. This receptor was identified in a human donor with classical Hodgkin lymphoma. Sequences were derived from peripheral blood mononuclear cells (PBMCs), sampled before the fourth cycle of nivolumab. CDR3 amino acids: CASSPPQEKLFF. For the CDR3, the DNA is TGTGCCAGCTCACCACCACAAGAAAAACTGTTTTTT.